The subject of this entry is one T cell receptor beta chain. The antigen remains unidentified. The primer mix had 60 Vbeta and 13 Jbeta primers. Profiling relied on immunoSEQ multiplex PCR, and the TCRdb table lists in-frame clones only, not all of them. The sample lists approximately 37,000 clones; 74% were seen once. The data derive from a study of cytomegalovirus exposure and HLA in healthy donors. Germline V lookup: CDR1 GTSNPN, CDR2 SVGIG (reference sequence). CDR3 size: 15 residues. V lost 3 bases, J lost 4 bases, and 0 bases stayed unmatched. General study points: Productive rates of about 87% or about 30% were seen for most TCR beta V segments in an earlier analysis. Fewer N-insertions (relative to the approximately 670-donor mean) were reportedly seen in an Asian-associated ancestry cluster in a later analysis.

This chain uses TRBV30 with TRBJ2-1; TRBD2 aligns across 16 bases. The TCR comes from a man aged 25 to 40 in good health and CMV-seronegative. Sequences were obtained from PBMCs. The chain's CDR3 is CAWRGLAGGYNEQFF. The CDR3 nucleotides are TGTGCCTGGAGGGGACTAGCGGGAGGGTACAATGAGCAGTTCTTC.